This T cell receptor beta chain was captured in a study of CD8 T cells in Susac syndrome. An amount of RNA that ranged from 0.5 to 1 ug was reverse transcribed with random hexamers. TCRdb independently ran MiXCR on the immunoSEQ multiplex PCR reads; one entry per CDR3 protein. The sample includes 210,000 or so distinct CDR3 sequences, approximately 94% of them seen just once. This CDR3 region has 15 residues. Per the germline V gene, CDR1 is MNHEY and CDR2 is SVGEGT. The J segment lost 0 bases and the V segment lost 10 bases, leaving 7 bases of the junction unmatched. This sequence joins TRBV6-2 or TRBV6-3 and TRBJ2-1; 9 nucleotides match TRBD1. This TCR came from a human donor with Susac syndrome. Sequences were obtained from CD4+ T cells from PBMCs. The DNA of the CDR3 is TGTGCCACCGGAAACAGGGGGCTCTCCTACAATGAGCAGTTCTTC. Amino acids: CATGNRGLSYNEQFF.